These 17 T cell receptor beta chains came from one sample sequenced in a study of technical replicates of blood from a handful of donors. The data were produced by immunoSEQ multiplex PCR, yet TCRdb's version contains in-frame clones alone and is incomplete. The table includes about 60,000 clones, 70% to 90% detected once. The sample comprised PBMCs. Receptors originate from a human donor in good health. Some clones in this sample may be carry-over from other donors' samples.

The chain recombines TRBV30 with TRBJ1-2; D call uncertain. Germline CDR1 is GTSNPN and CDR2 is SVGIG (reference sequence). The ends were cut back, 2 bases at V and 3 bases at J, with 4 bases in the middle. CDR3 length: 11 amino acids. The CDR3 is CAWSPDYGYTF. DNA for the CDR3: TGTGCCTGGAGTCCCGACTATGGCTACACCTTC.

The chain is built from TRBV4-1 and TRBJ2-5; 8 positions agree with TRBD2. V shed 2 bases, J shed 5 bases, and the junction held 7 bases outside the gene matches. Germline CDR1 reads MGHRA; CDR2 reads YSYEKL. The CDR3 runs to 15 residues. CDR3 DNA sequence: TGCGCCAGCAGCCAATCGGCGACTAGCGTTGAGACCCAGTACTTC. This sequence encodes CASSQSATSVETQYF.

This chain uses TRBV21-1 with TRBJ1-5. TRBV21-1 is tagged as a pseudogene. This CDR3 contains 14 residues. The CDR3 region is CASSKGGYYQPQHF. In DNA, the CDR3 is TGTGCCAGCAGCAAAGGCGGCTACTATCAGCCCCAGCATTTT.

The chain carries TRBV6-6 and TRBJ2-7; TRBD2 agrees at 9 bases. Germline CDR1 is MNHNY and CDR2 is SVGAGI (reference sequence). The CDR3 extends over 15 amino acids. Trimming removed 0 bases from V and 7 bases from J; junction bases left unmatched: 7. The CDR3 coding sequence is TGTGCCAGCAGTTACTCGTTTAGCGGGAGTGGGGAGCAGTACTTC. Protein: CASSYSFSGSGEQYF.

The chain uses TRBV10-3 and TRBJ1-1; D call uncertain. CDR1 is ENHRY and CDR2 is SYGVKD in the germline V gene. This CDR3 region has 14 residues. Trimming removed 1 base at V and 6 bases at J, with 12 bases between. The CDR3 loop reads CAISEFRGEAEAFF. CDR3 nucleotides: TGTGCCATCAGTGAGTTTCGGGGAGAGGCTGAAGCTTTCTTT.

The chain links TRBV7-3 to TRBJ2-7; the D gene is possibly TRBD2 (6 bases). The CDR3 runs 15 residues. Germline V gene lookup returns CDR1 SGHTA and CDR2 FQGTGA. Trimming cost V 4 bases and J 0 bases, with 13 bases left between them. The CDR3 is CASSWGVGSSYEQYF. The CDR3 bases are TGTGCCAGCAGCTGGGGGGTAGGTTCCTCCTACGAGCAGTACTTC.

The chain links TRBV5-8 to TRBJ2-1; TRBD1 agrees at 7 bases. The germline V gene encodes CDR1 SGHTS and CDR2 YDEGEE. CDR3 length equals 14 residues. The V segment lost 0 bases and the J segment 8 bases; nucleotides outside the gene matches: 5. In nucleotides, the CDR3 is TGTGCCAGCAGCTTGGAGGGGGCTAGGTATGAGCAGTTCTTC. This encodes CASSLEGARYEQFF.

This clone was picked up one time. The V and J genes are TRBV7-2 and TRBJ1-1; D possibly corresponds to TRBD1 (5 bases). This CDR3 is 14 amino acids long. V lost 3 bases to trimming and J lost 2 bases, with 10 bases between them. The V gene's germline CDR1 is SGHTA and CDR2 FQGNSA. CDR3 in amino acids: CASSFWTPNTEAFF. The CDR3 region has the DNA TGTGCCAGCAGCTTCTGGACACCTAACACTGAAGCTTTCTTT.

CDR3 protein: CSASVLGGELFF. CDR3 nucleotides: TGCAGCGCCTCTGTGCTCGGCGGGGAGCTGTTTTTT. The rearrangement links TRBV29-1 to TRBJ2-2; D unclear. CDR3 size: 12 residues. Trimming removed 7 bases from V and 7 bases from J, with 13 bases in between. Looked up from germline, CDR1 is SQVTM and CDR2 is ANQGSEA.

The V gene is TRBV29-1, the J gene TRBJ2-7; possible D gene TRBD2, 5 bases. From germline, CDR1 is SQVTM and CDR2 ANQGSEA. Trimming shortened V by 0 bases and J by 11 bases, and 11 bases separated the two germline ends. This CDR3 contains 11 residues. The CDR3: CSVEDFGSEYF. The CDR3 bases are TGCAGCGTTGAAGATTTCGGTAGCGAGTACTTC.

The V and J genes are TRBV30 and TRBJ1-2; D is unresolved. V was shortened by 0 bases and J by 8 bases, with 13 bases between the two germline ends. The CDR3 consists of 13 residues. Per germline, CDR1 GTSNPN and CDR2 SVGIG (reference sequence). The CDR3 loop is CAWSVAGIGGYTF. Written as DNA, the CDR3 is TGTGCCTGGAGTGTAGCGGGGATTGGAGGCTACACCTTC.

This clone was counted once. The J gene is TRBJ1-1, the V gene TRBV5-4; possibly TRBD1 for D (5 bases). In germline, CDR1 is SGHNT, CDR2 YYREEE (reference sequence). The CDR3 spans 16 residues. V was trimmed by 4 bases and J by 2 bases, leaving 18 bases between them. CDR3 residues: CASSPISGLRNTEAFF. The CDR3 nucleotides are TGTGCCAGCAGCCCTATATCAGGGTTGAGAAACACTGAAGCTTTCTTT.

The rearrangement joins TRBV30 to TRBJ1-6, with D possibly TRBD1 on 5 matching bases. There are 13 residues in the CDR3. The germline gives CDR1 GTSNPN, CDR2 SVGIG (reference sequence). Trimming removed 3 bases from V and 7 bases from J, with 10 bases in between. The CDR3 is CAWSRGGNSPLHF. CDR3 nucleotide sequence: TGTGCCTGGAGCCGCGGGGGAAATTCACCCCTCCACTTT.

The chain is built from TRBV2 and TRBJ1-5, with a tentative D call TRBD1 (5 bases). The CDR3 is 12 residues long. Per germline, CDR1 SNHLY and CDR2 FYNNEI. V lost 5 bases and J 4 bases, leaving 6 bases between the germline ends. This chain's CDR3 is CASSPGNQPQHF. In nucleotides, the CDR3 is TGTGCCAGCAGTCCAGGGAATCAGCCCCAGCATTTT.

This chain connects TRBV5-6 to TRBJ1-6, with 9 bases aligning to TRBD1. This CDR3 has 16 residues. The V segment lost 4 bases and the J segment 0 bases; nucleotides outside the gene matches: 2. Germline assignment: CDR1 SGHDT and CDR2 YYEEEE. CDR3 DNA sequence: TGTGCCAGCAGCGGGACAGGGCTCTCCTATAATTCACCCCTCCACTTT. Protein product: CASSGTGLSYNSPLHF.

The chain couples TRBV6-5 to TRBJ1-6; tentative D call: TRBD1 (5 bases). Germline V gives CDR1 MNHEY, CDR2 SVGAGI. This CDR3 comprises 16 residues. V lost 1 base and J 6 bases, leaving 13 bases between the germline ends. The CDR3 protein is CASSYFWPRGNSPLHF. The CDR3 region has the DNA TGTGCCAGCAGTTACTTTTGGCCAAGGGGTAATTCACCCCTCCACTTT.

The genes are TRBV5-1 and TRBJ2-7, with a tentative D call TRBD1 (5 bases). Germline V gives CDR1 SGHRS, CDR2 YFSETQ. The V and J ends lost 7 bases and 1 base respectively, with 15 bases between them. This CDR3 comprises 14 residues. The CDR3 DNA sequence: TGCGCCAGCTCCCCCTCGGACATTTCCTACGAGCAGTACTTC. Residues: CASSPSDISYEQYF.